The clone carrying this TCR beta chain came up once. The data originate from a study of blood T cell repertoires in COVID-19. Study in general: Material from acute and convalescent COVID-19 was sourced from the United States, Italy and Spain. T cells, B-cell-depleted T cells, or PBMCs supplied cDNA or gDNA.

The J segment lost 5 bases and the V segment lost 4 bases, leaving 6 bases of the junction unmatched. There are 14 residues in the CDR3. Germline values: CDR1 SQVTM, CDR2 ANQGSEA. Source study methods: Estimates of nucleated cell counts were drawn from the amplification of reference gene primers. Using immunoSEQ multiplex PCR, the repertoire was profiled, and TCRdb retains in-frame clones only, with some absent. V and J calls and clone size follow that table, whereas D and trimming were derived from the DNA. Counted here are about 240,000 clones, roughly 90% occurring once; the ten biggest clones make up roughly 5.8%.

Sequencing was performed on peripheral blood. The V and J genes are TRBV29-1 and TRBJ2-1; 9 bases are shared with TRBD1. The TCR originated in a man aged 55 to 70 with acute or convalescent COVID-19. CDR3 protein: CSVARTGDNNEQFF. Here the CDR3 DNA reads TGCAGCGTTGCTCGGACAGGGGATAACAATGAGCAGTTCTTC.